This T cell receptor (beta chain) was profiled in a study of cytomegalovirus exposure and HLA in healthy donors. Study-level results: On later analysis, the bulk of CMV-associated TCR beta chains appeared to be HLA-restricted.

The PCR was carried out with 60 Vbeta primers and 13 Jbeta primers. Only in-frame clones appear in the TCRdb table, and some are missing; sequencing was by immunoSEQ multiplex PCR. The table has about 140,000 clones, roughly 81% seen once; the top ten hold 1.6%. V was pared by 0 bases and J by 2 bases, with 17 bases between. The germline gives CDR1 LNHNV, CDR2 YYDKDF (reference sequence). The CDR3 runs 18 residues. For this clone: No antigen is known for it.

V is TRBV15 and J is TRBJ1-5; D unresolved. The TCR sequence derives from a female donor in good health and CMV-seronegative. The sequenced sample was PBMCs. The CDR3 reads CATSRDGESEVGNQPQHF. The DNA of the CDR3 is TGTGCCACCAGCAGAGATGGTGAGTCTGAGGTGGGCAATCAGCCCCAGCATTTT.